The sequence of this TCR beta chain was determined in a study of blood T cells in healthy people across ages (dated by TCRdb to between 2014 and 2016). Regarding the research as a whole: In model experiments, template switching captured roughly one uniquely barcoded TCR beta cDNA molecule for every two T cells. Age-related changes in TCR beta repertoire diversity were measured in the study by deep sequencing normalized with unique cDNA molecular identifiers. Using the same blood draw, the study looked at two additional independent replicas of 1 million unique cDNA reads for two donors, one aged 18 to 30 and the other aged 80 or older. Four age groups were formed from the donors: young (average roughly 16 years), middle-aged (roughly 38), aged (approximately 60) and long-lived (roughly 88). To avoid experimental bias, donors of different ages were distributed randomly across sequencing lanes.

Germline trimming amounts to 6 bases on V and 2 bases on J, with 4 as the count of junction bases outside the gene matches. From cysteine to phenylalanine, the CDR3 is 14 amino acids long. Only the CDR3 portion is preserved as DNA: 42 bases, with reading frame beginning at the first base. CDR1 and CDR2 (MNHNY, SVGAGI) derive from the germline V gene (reference sequence). The library relied on 5' RACE. The sample was run on an Illumina HiSeq 2500. A second PCR of about 7 to 12 cycles was performed with a sample-barcoded 5' primer and a J-beta primer mix. A unique molecular identifier was introduced onto each TCR beta cDNA molecule by a template-switch 5' adaptor carrying 12 random nucleotides. Each sample yielded at least 2.5 million CDR3-containing paired-end reads. First-strand cDNA was synthesized from all RNA with the Mint cDNA synthesis kit, primed by a TRBC-specific oligonucleotide. Following uracil-DNA glycosylase treatment, a first 18-cycle PCR with universal primers M1SS and BC2_uni_R was performed on all cDNA. In the authors' own workflow: Normalization of each sample was performed by random selection of 1 million high-quality reads, each carrying a distinct molecular identifier. Reads sharing molecular identifiers were discarded rather than binned into consensus sequences. MiTCR, set to a Q25 quality threshold and the strictest error-elimination algorithm, was used for CDR3 identification, clonotype clustering and error correction. A nonparametric unseen species model with Euler transformation was used to estimate lower-bound total TCR beta diversity. Clones were called with MiXCR by TCRdb after fastp trimmed the public reads at Q25, and only in-frame beta chains were retained. Every CDR3 protein is listed once, alongside the most common genes and DNA of its rows. Clone size and V and J calls follow TCRdb, not the original study. This sample gives approximately 1,100,000 distinct CDR3 sequences in total; less than 50% of them show up just once. The ten largest clones take up approximately 20% of the sample.

The roughly 37 donors, aged 6 to 90 years, were systemically healthy Caucasian individuals from Russia. Each donor gave around 9.8 milliliters of peripheral blood, collected into EDTA-treated Vacutainer tubes. Ficoll-Paque density-gradient centrifugation was used to isolate PBMCs, with at least 6.5 million per sample. Trizol reagent was used to extract total RNA from the PBMCs, yielding at least 6 micrograms per sample. The percentages of naive CD45RAhigh/CD27high T cells were determined by flow cytometry on a PBMC aliquot from every donor. The paper as a whole reports these results and caveats: The percentage of naive T cells measured by flow cytometry correlated strongly with observed TCR beta diversity. Estimates of total diversity from one million sequenced T cells were regarded as lower bounds and underestimates. Bulk unsorted PBMC profiling prevented conclusive comparison of naive and antigen-experienced compartments. Compared with the aged group, the long-lived group had more naive CD4+ T cells, fewer expanded clones and increased TCR diversity, a pattern suggesting age selection. Because donor CMV infection status was unknown, age-related changes in expanded clonotypes were potentially confounded. Observed TCR beta diversity per million T cells fell roughly linearly with age, and a significant reduction was already apparent by age about 38.

Details on this clonotype: Its antigen target is currently unknown. The sample holds no much larger clone one base away, and base qualities are not on file.

The sample taken for sequencing was blood. This sequence originates from a woman in her sixties in good health. The chain employs TRBV6-6 and TRBJ2-3, with 8 bases in between that match TRBD2. The CDR3 amino acid sequence is: CASRLAGPTDTQYF. The nucleotides are TGTGCCAGCAGGTTAGCGGGACCCACAGATACGCAGTATTTT.